This T cell receptor (beta chain) is from a study of blood T cell repertoires in COVID-19. Study in general: Specimens from acute and convalescent COVID-19 originated in the United States, Italy and Spain. PBMCs, B-cell-depleted T cells, or T cells provided the cDNA or gDNA that made up the material.

In this sample, this clone turned up once. Germline values: CDR1 MGHDK, CDR2 SYGVNS. V lost 3 bases, J lost 0 bases, and 10 bases lay in between. The CDR3 totals 15 residues. Per the original methods: By means of reference gene primer amplification, nucleated cell counts were estimated. The repertoire was sequenced with immunoSEQ multiplex PCR; TCRdb's copy has only in-frame clones and lacks some. The V and J calls and clone size come from that table; D and trimming were worked out from the DNA. Among 65,000 to 75,000 clones listed, about nine tenths were seen once. Sequenced input: peripheral blood. The sequence was collected from a woman older than 75 with active or convalescent COVID-19. The rearrangement uses TRBV25-1 and TRBJ2-3, with TRBD1 as a possible D gene (5 bases). The CDR3 is CASSEARVSTDTQYF. CDR3 coding DNA: TGTGCCAGCAGTGAGGCCAGGGTCAGCACAGATACGCAGTATTTT.